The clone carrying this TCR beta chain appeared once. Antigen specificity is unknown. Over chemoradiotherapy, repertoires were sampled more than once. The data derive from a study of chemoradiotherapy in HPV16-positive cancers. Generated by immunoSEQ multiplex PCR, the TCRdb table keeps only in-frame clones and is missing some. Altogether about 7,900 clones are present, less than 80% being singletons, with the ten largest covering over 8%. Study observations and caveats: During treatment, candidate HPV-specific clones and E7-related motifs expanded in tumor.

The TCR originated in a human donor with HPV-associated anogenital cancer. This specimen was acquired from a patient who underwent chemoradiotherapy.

DNA for the CDR3: TGTGCCAGCAGCTTGGACAGGGGGCGCTACAATGAGCAGTTCTTC. Encoded protein: CASSLDRGRYNEQFF. The chain combines TRBV5-4 with TRBJ2-1; 9 bases line up with TRBD1. Germline lookup yields CDR1 SGHNT and CDR2 YYREEE (reference sequence). J lost 3 bases, V lost 0 bases, and 1 base had no gene match. The CDR3 runs 15 residues.